A single sample gave rise to the 30 T cell receptor beta chains below, sequenced in a study of blood T cell repertoires in COVID-19. The assay was immunoSEQ multiplex PCR, and TCRdb's table has in-frame clones only and misses some. In the table there are around 85,000 clones, around 86% of which are singletons. Sequencing was done on a sample of peripheral blood. These receptors were collected from a man aged 50 or older with active COVID-19.

The chain has TRBV4-2 and TRBJ2-7; D possibly corresponds to TRBD1 (6 bases). From germline, CDR1 is LGHNA and CDR2 YNFKEQ. V was trimmed by 0 bases and J by 3 bases, leaving 9 bases between them. This CDR3 region has 14 residues. The CDR3 nucleotides are TGTGCCAGCAGCCAAGATAGGGGGTTCTACGAGCAGTACTTC. Amino acid sequence: CASSQDRGFYEQYF.

CDR3 bases: TGTGCCAGCAGCCAAGAAGCGGGGGGGCCCGATGAGCAGTTCTTC. As protein: CASSQEAGGPDEQFF. V gene TRBV4-2 combines with J gene TRBJ2-1, with TRBD2 matching over 10 bases. Germline V CDR1 and CDR2: LGHNA, YNFKEQ. This CDR3 has 15 amino acids. The trim removed 0 bases at V and 8 bases at J, leaving 4 bases unmatched.

The chain is built from TRBV6-2 or TRBV6-3 and TRBJ2-3; 8 nucleotides line up with TRBD1. The germline CDR1 and CDR2 sequences are MNHEY and SVGEGT. The J segment lost 3 bases and the V segment lost 0 bases, leaving 2 bases of the junction unmatched. The CDR3 spans 15 residues. The CDR3 nucleotides read TGTGCCAGCAGTTACTCGCAGGGGGCAACAGATACGCAGTATTTT. It yields the protein CASSYSQGATDTQYF.

This clone appeared once. This chain links TRBV19 with TRBJ2-6; a possible D gene is TRBD1 (5 bases). In germline, CDR1 is LNHDA, CDR2 SQIVND (reference sequence). The V gene lost 3 bases and the J gene lost 1 base, with 19 bases spanning the gap. The CDR3 has 19 amino acids. In DNA form, the CDR3 reads TGTGCCAGTAGTATGAGGCAGGGTATGTGGATGTCTGGGGCCAACGTCCTGACTTTC. As protein: CASSMRQGMWMSGANVLTF.

V is TRBV14 and J is TRBJ1-1; TRBD1 aligns across 8 bases. J gave up 1 base and V 3 bases, and 7 bases lay outside the gene matches. From germline, CDR1 is SGHDN and CDR2 FVKESK. The CDR3 extends over 16 amino acids. This CDR3 reads CASSQVLGQGNTEAFF. The CDR3 DNA follows: TGTGCCAGCAGCCAGGTGCTAGGACAGGGGAACACTGAAGCTTTCTTT.

This chain uses TRBV7-2 with TRBJ2-5; 8 bases align to TRBD1. There are 14 residues in the CDR3. CDR1 is SGHTA and CDR2 is FQGNSA in the germline V gene. V shed 2 bases, J shed 3 bases, and the junction held 2 bases outside the gene matches. CDR3 region: CASSLLGQEETQYF. CDR3 in DNA: TGTGCCAGCAGCTTACTGGGACAGGAAGAGACCCAGTACTTC.

For the CDR3, the DNA is TGTGCCAGCAGCCAAGATCCGGGACACCTCTACGAGCAGTACTTC. The encoded protein is CASSQDPGHLYEQYF. The J gene is TRBJ2-7, the V gene TRBV3-1 (or the pseudogene TRBV3-2), with D possibly TRBD1 on 6 matching bases. CDR1 and CDR2 (germline): LGHDT, YNNKEL (reference sequence). With 0 bases removed from V and 3 bases from J, the gap between germline ends came to 12 bases. The CDR3 is 15 residues long.

The J gene is TRBJ1-6, the V gene TRBV5-5; 7 bases align to TRBD1. Germline loops: CDR1 SGHKS, CDR2 YYEKEE (reference sequence). With V trimmed by 4 bases and J by 9 bases, 7 bases remained unmatched. CDR3 size: 14 residues. CDR3 region: CASSTTGFASPLHF. The CDR3 DNA is TGTGCCAGCAGCACGACAGGGTTTGCTTCACCCCTCCACTTT. Drawing the rest from reference TRBV5-5 and TRBJ1-6, the complete variable domain is DAGVTQSPTHLIKTRGQQVTLRCSPISGHKSVSWYQQVLGQGPQFIFQYYEKEERGRGNFPDRFSARQFPNYSSELNVNALLLGDSALYLCASSTTGFASPLHFGNGTRLTVT.

This clone has only one observation. V is TRBV10-3 and J is TRBJ1-1, with D unresolved. Germline CDR1 ENHRY, CDR2 SYGVKD. V was pared by 6 bases and J by 1 base, with 9 bases between. This CDR3 comprises 13 residues. CDR3 DNA: TGTGCCATCAGAGGACGGGAGAACACTGAAGCTTTCTTT. Its translation is CAIRGRENTEAFF.

This clone was detected once. This chain uses TRBV19 with TRBJ1-2; TRBD1 matches at 7 bases. J was trimmed by 7 bases and V by 7 bases; bases with no gene match: 3. Germline-derived CDR1 and CDR2 are LNHDA and SQIVND (reference sequence). CDR3 length: 11 amino acids. CDR3 sequence: CASTHRGGYTF. In DNA, the CDR3 is TGTGCCAGTACTCACAGGGGTGGCTACACCTTC.

The genes are TRBV5-5 and TRBJ2-1; D gene uncertain. This CDR3 contains 12 residues. Germline CDR1 SGHKS, CDR2 YYEKEE (reference sequence). Trimming left V 4 bases short and J 10 bases short, with 12 bases between. The CDR3 protein is CASSPRSIEQFF. The CDR3 nucleotides read TGTGCCAGCAGCCCGCGGAGCATCGAGCAGTTCTTC.

This clone has only a few counts. The V and J genes are TRBV7-9 and TRBJ2-1, with 12 bases that match TRBD2. This CDR3 spans 15 amino acids. The germline gives CDR1 SEHNR, CDR2 FQNEAQ (reference sequence). V was clipped by 5 bases and J by 8 bases; unmatched bases: 7. CDR3 sequence: CASSPGLAGTYEQFF. The CDR3, as DNA: TGTGCCAGCAGCCCCGGACTAGCGGGGACCTATGAGCAGTTCTTC. The full variable domain, rest sourced from reference TRBV7-9 and TRBJ2-1, is DTGVSQNPRHKITKRGQNVTFRCDPISEHNRLYWYRQTLGQGPEFLTYFQNEAQLEKSRLLSDRFSAERPKGSFSTLEIQRTEQGDSAMYLCASSPGLAGTYEQFFGPGTRLTVL.

This clone was picked up one time. This chain links TRBV6-6 with TRBJ2-3; TRBD2 agrees at 11 bases. Germline assignment: CDR1 MNHNY and CDR2 SVGAGI (reference sequence). The CDR3 sequence is 15 residues long. Trimming took 7 bases from V and 0 from J; bases not matched to a gene: 3. The CDR3 spells CASTLAGGSTDTQYF. The CDR3 coding sequence is TGTGCCAGCACCTTAGCGGGGGGGAGCACAGATACGCAGTATTTT.

This chain uses TRBV3-1 (or the pseudogene TRBV3-2) with TRBJ1-4, with 10 positions matching TRBD1. The CDR3 has 14 residues. CDR1 and CDR2 from the germline V gene are LGHDT and YNNKEL (reference sequence). V shed 7 bases, J shed 5 bases, and the junction held 4 bases outside the gene matches. CDR3 protein: CASNGTGENEKLFF. The CDR3 bases are TGTGCCAGCAACGGGACAGGGGAAAATGAAAAACTGTTTTTT.

There are a few counts of this clone. This chain links TRBV6-5 with TRBJ2-5; weak D call: TRBD2 (5 bases). The V gene's germline CDR1 is MNHEY and CDR2 SVGAGI. The CDR3 spans 13 residues. V was trimmed by 1 base and J by 5 bases, leaving 8 bases between them. For the CDR3, the DNA is TGTGCCAGCAGTTACTTGGGGAGCGAGACCCAGTACTTC. It specifies CASSYLGSETQYF.

The chain couples TRBV9 to TRBJ1-1, with 8 bases matching TRBD1. V shed 4 bases, J shed 1 base, and the junction held 6 bases outside the gene matches. There are 15 residues in the CDR3. Germline CDR1 SGDLS, CDR2 YYNGEE. The chain's CDR3 is CASSQYGQGNTEAFF. The CDR3 DNA is TGTGCCAGCAGCCAATATGGACAGGGGAACACTGAAGCTTTCTTT.

V and J are TRBV2 and TRBJ2-3, with a possible D match to TRBD1 (5 bases). The CDR3 extends over 14 amino acids. CDR1 and CDR2 (germline): SNHLY, FYNNEI. With 8 bases removed from V and 0 bases from J, the gap between germline ends came to 12 bases. The CDR3 bases are TGTGCCAGCGAACTGGGGCCCAGCACAGATACGCAGTATTTT. It is translated as CASELGPSTDTQYF.

This chain joins TRBV5-1 and TRBJ1-1; unclear D gene. Trimming cost V 0 bases and J 6 bases, with 9 bases left between them. Germline V gives CDR1 SGHRS, CDR2 YFSETQ. This CDR3 spans 13 amino acids. The CDR3 spells CASSLEEGAEAFF. CDR3 DNA: TGCGCCAGCAGCTTGGAGGAGGGCGCTGAAGCTTTCTTT.

The chain has TRBV7-3 and TRBJ2-1; 7 bases align to TRBD2. The V gene's germline CDR1 is SGHTA and CDR2 FQGTGA. This CDR3 comprises 12 residues. With 5 bases clipped from V and 9 bases from J, the junction kept 4 bases outside the gene matches. CDR3 sequence (DNA): TGTGCCAGCAGCAACCCGGGGGGTGAGCAGTTCTTC. Residues: CASSNPGGEQFF.

This chain connects TRBV12-3 or TRBV12-4 to TRBJ1-2, with D hard to call. CDR3 length equals 12 residues. With 5 bases removed from V and 0 bases from J, the gap between germline ends came to 4 bases. The CDR3 region has the DNA TGTGCCAGCAGTCCCACTAACTATGGCTACACCTTC. It specifies CASSPTNYGYTF.

About this clone itself: This sample also contains other DNA sequences that code for the same CDR3. The V and J genes are TRBV6-5 and TRBJ1-2; 8 nucleotides match TRBD1. This CDR3 is built from 16 residues. V lost 0 bases to trimming and J lost 4 bases; unmatched junction nucleotides: 7. Germline-derived CDR1 and CDR2 are MNHEY and SVGAGI. The CDR3 DNA reads TGTGCCAGCAGTTACTCTCGCACAGGGGGAGGCTATGGCTACACCTTC. Its protein product is CASSYSRTGGGYGYTF.

The V call is TRBV28, the J call TRBJ1-4; a weak D match, TRBD1 (5 bases). Trimming pared 1 base from V and 0 bases from J, leaving 6 bases between. Per germline, CDR1 MDHEN and CDR2 SYDVKM. CDR3 length: 15 residues. CDR3 sequence reads: CASSLSGTTNEKLFF. CDR3 DNA: TGTGCCAGCAGTTTATCAGGGACAACTAATGAAAAACTGTTTTTT.

The V gene is TRBV6-5, the J gene TRBJ2-7, with a possible D match to TRBD1 (6 bases). This CDR3 contains 15 residues. V lost 6 bases and J 4 bases, leaving 19 bases between the germline ends. Germline assignment: CDR1 MNHEY and CDR2 SVGAGI. The CDR3 spells CASRAGQTTLYEQYF. The DNA of the CDR3 is TGTGCCAGCAGGGCAGGACAGACCACCCTATACGAGCAGTACTTC.

The chain has TRBV2 and TRBJ1-2, with no clear D. The germline V and J ends were trimmed by 5 bases and 5 bases, with 9 bases remaining between them. The CDR3 contains 12 residues. Per germline, CDR1 SNHLY and CDR2 FYNNEI. The CDR3 loop is CASSQSGYGYTF. CDR3 DNA: TGTGCCAGCAGTCAGTCGGGTTATGGCTACACCTTC.

The chain recombines TRBV24-1 with TRBJ2-3; 12 bases align to TRBD1. Germline CDR1 and CDR2: KGHDR and SFDVKD. V lost 0 bases, J lost 5 bases, and 5 bases stayed unmatched. This CDR3 comprises 17 residues. In DNA form, the CDR3 reads TGTGCCACCAGTGATTTGAGAGGGGACAGGGGGCGAGATACGCAGTATTTT. It translates to CATSDLRGDRGRDTQYF.

This clone was detected once. This sequence joins TRBV5-1 and TRBJ2-7, with 8 bases aligning to TRBD1. The CDR3 is 15 residues long. With V trimmed by 4 bases and J by 3 bases, 9 bases remained unmatched. The germline gives CDR1 SGHRS, CDR2 YFSETQ. CDR3 coding DNA: TGCGCCAGCAGCCCGACGACAGGGGCTTACTACGAGCAGTACTTC. Its protein product is CASSPTTGAYYEQYF.

The gene calls are TRBV4-2 and TRBJ1-4, with D maybe TRBD1 (5 bases). The V end was cut by 0 bases, the J end by 5 bases, with 10 bases between. Germline lookup yields CDR1 LGHNA and CDR2 YNFKEQ. The CDR3 loop spans 15 amino acids. CDR3 bases: TGTGCCAGCAGCCAAGAAAGGGGTTCAAATGAAAAACTGTTTTTT. This translates into CASSQERGSNEKLFF.

The count of this clone is one. This chain links TRBV4-1 with TRBJ1-5, with TRBD1 identical over 11 bases. CDR1 and CDR2 from the germline V gene are MGHRA and YSYEKL. The J segment lost 11 bases and the V segment lost 0 bases, leaving 9 bases of the junction unmatched. The CDR3 is made up of 16 amino acids. CDR3 amino acids: CASSQDRGDRGKAQHF. CDR3 coding DNA: TGCGCCAGCAGCCAAGATCGAGGGGACAGGGGGAAAGCCCAGCATTTT.

This clone appeared once. The rearrangement links TRBV20-1 to TRBJ1-2; 8 nucleotides align to TRBD1. From germline, CDR1 is DFQATT and CDR2 SNEGSKA (reference sequence). V lost 3 bases, J lost 1 base, and 4 bases stayed unmatched. The CDR3 consists of 14 residues. CDR3 in amino acids: CSASTTGGNYGYTF. The DNA for the CDR3 is TGCAGTGCTAGTACAACAGGGGGTAACTATGGCTACACCTTC.

This chain links TRBV11-3 with TRBJ2-5, with 14 bases fitting TRBD2. CDR3 length equals 16 residues. V was pared by 5 bases and J by 5 bases, with 7 bases of the junction left unmatched. In germline, CDR1 is SGHNT, CDR2 YENEEA. The CDR3 is CASSMRLAGGRETQYF. DNA for the CDR3: TGTGCCAGCAGCATGCGACTAGCGGGGGGGAGGGAGACCCAGTACTTC.